A single sample is the source of the 4 T cell receptor beta chains below, sequenced in a study of HIV-infected patients and healthy controls. Whole blood was used without fractionation, so all unsorted peripheral T cells were included. cDNA was made from roughly 500 ng RNA using alpha and beta constant primers. Separate chain-specific third strand synthesis with multiplexing indices produced the alpha and beta libraries. TCRdb called the 5' RACE reads again in MiXCR, with one record for every CDR3 protein. This sample has over 15,000 distinct CDR3 sequences, with roughly 8.9% found just once. Sequenced material: blood. The receptors were sampled from an adult in good health.

This clonotype ranks as medium-sized (0.01 to 0.1%). The V gene is TRBV6-6, the J gene TRBJ1-2; D remains unclear. Per the germline V gene, CDR1 is MNHNY and CDR2 is SVGAGI (reference sequence). Trimming shortened V by 5 bases and J by 5 bases, and 15 bases separated the two germline ends. The CDR3 runs 14 residues. The CDR3 coding sequence is TGTGCCAGCAGTAGATCGAATACAGCTTATGGCTACACCTTC. Protein sequence: CASSRSNTAYGYTF.

Many counts were recorded for this clonotype. CDR3: CASSLDRVSNQPQHF. The CDR3 coding sequence is TGTGCCAGCAGCTTAGACAGGGTTAGCAATCAGCCCCAGCATTTT. The chain recombines TRBV7-8 with TRBJ1-5; maybe TRBD1 (6 bases). The CDR3 extends over 15 amino acids. Trimming took off 1 base at V and 0 bases at J, with 7 bases between the two ends. Germline V gene lookup returns CDR1 SGHVS and CDR2 FQNEAQ.

This clonotype occurred many times. The gene calls are TRBV12-3 or TRBV12-4 and TRBJ1-1; no clear D. Trimming left V 6 bases short and J 3 bases short, with 11 bases between. The CDR3 has 13 amino acids. The DNA for the CDR3 is TGTGCCAGCAGCTGGCAGGTCGACACTGAAGCTTTCTTT. Protein sequence: CASSWQVDTEAFF.

This clonotype has a count of ten or more. Here the CDR3 reads CASSQGWAQGSGETQYF. DNA of the CDR3: TGCGCCAGCAGCCAAGGCTGGGCACAGGGGTCAGGGGAGACCCAGTACTTC. This chain uses TRBV4-1 with TRBJ2-5; 7 positions match TRBD1. The CDR3 is 17 amino acids. Germline V lookup: CDR1 MGHRA, CDR2 YSYEKL. The ends lost 1 base at V and 5 bases at J; junction bases unmatched: 13.